This is a list of T cell receptor beta chains from one sample in a study of blood T cell repertoires in COVID-19. Libraries were prepared by immunoSEQ multiplex PCR; TCRdb keeps only in-frame clonotypes and omits some of them. The profile shows 350,000 to 450,000 clones, 70% to 90% of them singletons. The sequenced sample was peripheral blood. These receptors came from a woman aged 55-70 years with COVID-19, enrolled during active disease. Each CDR3 is given with its conserved first and last residue. A D gene is named only where the DNA matches it firmly. Size is stated for part of the rows, as once, few or many counts, or as a class when the clone is expanded.

J | V | size | D | CDR3 | DNA
TRBJ1-2 | TRBV6-6 | - | TRBD1 | CASDGRDRGRDYGYTF | TGTGCCAGCGATGGGCGAGACAGGGGAAGGGACTATGGCTACACCTTC
TRBJ2-7 | TRBV5-6 | - | TRBD1 | CASSLSGTGGTYEQYF | TGTGCCAGCAGCTTGTCGGGGACAGGGGGCACCTACGAGCAGTACTTC
TRBJ1-1 | TRBV5-1 | - | TRBD1 | CASSRDRVRTEAFF | TGCGCCAGCAGCCGCGACAGGGTGAGGACTGAAGCTTTCTTT
TRBJ2-7 | TRBV7-6 | - | TRBD2 | CASSTSESGEQYF | TGTGCCAGCAGCACTAGCGAGAGCGGCGAGCAGTACTTC
TRBJ1-2 | TRBV28 | - | - | CASSLQGNYGYTF | TGTGCCAGCAGTTTGCAGGGAAACTATGGCTACACCTTC
TRBJ1-6 | TRBV7-8 | - | - | CASSPAAGHNSPLHF | TGTGCCAGCAGCCCTGCTGCAGGGCATAATTCACCCCTCCACTTT
TRBJ2-5 | TRBV2 | once | TRBD2 | CASSEGLAGQETQYF | TGTGCCAGCAGTGAAGGGCTAGCGGGGCAAGAGACCCAGTACTTC
TRBJ2-5 | TRBV11-1 | - | - | CASSLMSGYQETQYF | TGTGCCAGCAGCTTGATGTCGGGGTACCAAGAGACCCAGTACTTC
TRBJ1-5 | TRBV19 | - | TRBD1 | CASSIVRGQVRPQHF | TGTGCCAGTAGTATAGTGAGAGGACAGGTAAGGCCCCAGCATTTT
TRBJ1-1 | TRBV5-1 | - | TRBD1 | CASSLSYPGGLNTEAFF | TGCGCCAGCAGCTTGTCGTACCCAGGGGGATTGAACACTGAAGCTTTCTTT
TRBJ1-2 | TRBV29-1 | - | TRBD1 | CSVGPQGSGYTF | TGCAGCGTTGGCCCACAGGGGAGCGGCTACACCTTC
TRBJ1-1 | TRBV5-4 | - | - | CASSADRHTEAFF | TGTGCCAGCAGCGCCGACAGGCACACTGAAGCTTTCTTT
TRBJ2-5 | TRBV11-2 | - | TRBD1 | CASSLGRGSQETQYF | TGTGCCAGCAGCTTAGGCAGGGGGAGCCAAGAGACCCAGTACTTC
TRBJ1-1 | TRBV19 | - | TRBD1 | CASSPGQGVADTEAFF | TGTGCCAGCAGCCCGGGACAGGGGGTTGCTGACACTGAAGCTTTCTTT
TRBJ1-5 | TRBV28 | - | TRBD1 | CASSSGGAGDQPQHF | TGTGCCAGCAGTTCAGGGGGCGCGGGGGATCAGCCCCAGCATTTT
TRBJ1-1 | TRBV19 | - | TRBD1 | CASSPGTANTEAFF | TGTGCCAGTAGTCCCGGGACAGCGAACACTGAAGCTTTCTTT
TRBJ1-5 | TRBV5-1 | - | TRBD1 | CASSLKPGQVHYSNQPQHF | TGCGCCAGCAGCCTAAAGCCGGGACAGGTACATTATAGCAATCAGCCCCAGCATTTT
TRBJ1-1 | TRBV3-1/TRBV3-2 | - | - | CASSQLGGQNTEAFF | TGTGCCAGCAGCCAATTGGGCGGACAAAACACTGAAGCTTTCTTT
TRBJ2-2 | TRBV5-6 | - | - | CASRLTGYDGELFF | TGTGCCAGCAGACTTACAGGGTACGACGGGGAGCTGTTTTTT
TRBJ1-2 | TRBV7-9 | - | - | CASSLAYTYGYTF | TGTGCCAGCAGCTTAGCCTATACCTATGGCTACACCTTC
TRBJ2-5 | TRBV20-1 | - | - | CSATTGETQYF | TGCAGTGCCACTACCGGGGAGACCCAGTACTTC
TRBJ2-1 | TRBV11-2 | - | - | CASSLGINREKFF | TGTGCCAGCAGCTTGGGGATCAACAGGGAGAAATTCTTC
TRBJ1-3 | TRBV2 | - | - | CASSGGTAGNTIYF | TGTGCCAGCAGTGGCGGGACTGCTGGAAACACCATATATTTT
TRBJ2-2 | TRBV2 | - | - | CASSESREGELFF | TGTGCCAGCAGTGAATCGCGTGAGGGGGAGCTGTTTTTT
TRBJ2-3 | TRBV6-5 | few | - | CASSYRDTQYF | TGTGCCAGCAGCTACCGGGATACGCAGTATTTT
TRBJ1-6 | TRBV4-2 | - | - | CASSQGTAYNSPLHF | TGTGCCAGCAGCCAAGGGACAGCCTATAATTCACCCCTCCACTTT
TRBJ1-2 | TRBV27 | - | TRBD1 | CASSTSLLHRGSGYTF | TGTGCCAGCAGTACGTCTCTCCTTCACAGGGGGAGTGGCTACACCTTC
TRBJ1-1 | TRBV6-1 | - | TRBD1 | CASSEYRGNTEAFF | TGTGCCAGCAGTGAATACAGGGGGAACACTGAAGCTTTCTTT
TRBJ1-1 | TRBV7-9 | - | - | CASSSHTTEAFF | TGTGCCAGCAGCTCCCATACTACTGAAGCTTTCTTT
TRBJ1-1 | TRBV3-1/TRBV3-2 | - | - | CASSPGLPGPPSNTEAFF | TGTGCCAGCAGCCCCGGACTTCCCGGGCCCCCGTCGAACACTGAAGCTTTCTTT